This TCR beta chain was sequenced during a study of cytomegalovirus exposure and HLA in healthy donors. The study's findings and limits: There were some V segments, including TRBV6-2 and TRBV6-3, excluded as indistinguishable.

Germline CDR1 MDHEN, CDR2 SYDVKM. V lost 3 bases and J 6 bases, leaving 8 bases between the germline ends. The CDR3 covers 12 residues. Concerning this clone itself: The target antigen is unknown.

Likely unrecorded immune exposures existed in these nominally healthy donors. Both 60 Vbeta primers and 13 Jbeta primers went into the PCR. Measured with immunoSEQ multiplex PCR; TCRdb has only the in-frame clones, and not every one. The data contain 100,000 to 150,000 clones, 75% to 90% of them seen just once; the ten biggest clones take up roughly 2.5%. The receptor was derived from a man younger than 40 in good health and CMV-seronegative. The rearrangement uses TRBV28 and TRBJ1-2; D might be TRBD1 (6 bases). The sample was PBMCs. CDR3 protein: CASSLGGHGYTF. The DNA of the CDR3 is TGTGCCAGCAGTTTGGGGGGGCATGGCTACACCTTC.